A selection of T cell receptor beta chains follows, all from one sample in a study of blood T cell repertoires in COVID-19. TCRdb keeps only in-frame clones here, not all; method: immunoSEQ multiplex PCR. The table records about 100,000 clones, approximately 91% of them present only once. The specimen was peripheral blood. These receptors were obtained from a man between 45 and 60 years old with active COVID-19. Each CDR3 is given with its conserved first and last residue. The D gene is left open where the match is weak. The listing skips clone size in some rows; elsewhere it reads once, few, many or a size class.

cdr3_aa | cdr3_nt | cdr3_length | clone_size | v_call | d_call | j_call
CASTPLAGVYNEQFF | TGTGCCAGCACTCCTCTAGCGGGGGTTTACAATGAGCAGTTCTTC | 15 | NA | TRBV2 | TRBD2 | TRBJ2-1
CASGRQPNNYGYTF | TGTGCCAGCGGACGACAGCCCAATAACTATGGCTACACCTTC | 14 | NA | TRBV5-5 | NA | TRBJ1-2
CASRERGTRSGANVLTF | TGTGCCAGCAGGGAGAGAGGTACCCGCTCTGGGGCCAACGTCCTGACTTTC | 17 | NA | TRBV7-9 | NA | TRBJ2-6
CASSAQGARMNTEAFF | TGTGCCAGCTCGGCACAGGGTGCAAGGATGAACACTGAAGCTTTCTTT | 16 | NA | TRBV18 | NA | TRBJ1-1
CASSPHGTGASPLHF | TGTGCCAGCAGTCCCCACGGGACAGGGGCCTCACCCCTCCACTTT | 15 | once | TRBV28 | TRBD1 | TRBJ1-6
CASSFWSGNGYTF | TGTGCCAGCAGTTTTTGGTCAGGGAATGGCTACACCTTC | 13 | NA | TRBV12-3/TRBV12-4 | NA | TRBJ1-2
CASSQGGNTEAFF | TGTGCCAGCTCACAAGGGGGGAACACTGAAGCTTTCTTT | 13 | NA | TRBV18 | NA | TRBJ1-1
CASSPALQAEAFF | TGTGCCAGCTCACCAGCGCTACAGGCCGAAGCTTTCTTT | 13 | NA | TRBV18 | NA | TRBJ1-1
CATSSQGAGEKLFF | TGTGCCACCAGCTCACAGGGGGCCGGTGAAAAACTGTTTTTT | 14 | NA | TRBV15 | TRBD1 | TRBJ1-4
CASRNTGGGYEKLFF | TGTGCCAGCAGAAATACAGGGGGAGGTTATGAAAAACTGTTTTTT | 15 | NA | TRBV27 | TRBD1 | TRBJ1-4
CASSSGAREPQHF | TGCGCCAGCAGCTCAGGGGCCCGAGAGCCCCAGCATTTT | 13 | NA | TRBV10-1 | NA | TRBJ1-5
CASSQGDSSYEQYF | TGTGCCAGCAGCCAAGGGGACAGCTCCTACGAGCAGTACTTC | 14 | NA | TRBV3-1/TRBV3-2 | TRBD1 | TRBJ2-7
CSVQQGAGGYTF | TGCAGCGTTCAACAGGGGGCGGGCGGCTACACCTTC | 12 | NA | TRBV29-1 | TRBD1 | TRBJ1-2
CASSARQGRTEAFF | TGTGCCAGTAGTGCCCGCCAGGGAAGGACTGAAGCTTTCTTT | 14 | NA | TRBV19 | NA | TRBJ1-1
CASSESWDRVDTGELFF | TGTGCCAGCAGTGAATCATGGGACAGGGTCGACACCGGGGAGCTGTTTTTT | 17 | NA | TRBV2 | TRBD1 | TRBJ2-2
CASTGSGGAGEQFF | TGTGCCAGCACTGGTAGCGGGGGGGCCGGTGAGCAGTTCTTC | 14 | NA | TRBV6-5 | TRBD2 | TRBJ2-1
CASSFVVQGGLDTEAFF | TGTGCCAGCAGCTTTGTAGTACAGGGGGGATTGGACACTGAAGCTTTCTTT | 17 | NA | TRBV7-9 | TRBD1 | TRBJ1-1
CAIGRTSGETQYF | TGTGCCATCGGAAGGACTAGCGGAGAGACCCAGTACTTC | 13 | NA | TRBV10-3 | TRBD2 | TRBJ2-5
CASSPQTDTQYF | TGTGCCAGCAGCCCACAAACAGATACGCAGTATTTT | 12 | NA | TRBV9 | NA | TRBJ2-3
CAISESTVETQYF | TGTGCCATCAGTGAGTCAACGGTGGAGACCCAGTACTTC | 13 | NA | TRBV10-3 | NA | TRBJ2-5
CASSDRGRTGELFF | TGCGCCAGCAGTGACAGGGGAAGGACCGGGGAGCTGTTTTTT | 14 | once | TRBV10-1 | NA | TRBJ2-2
CAATGTKGAEAFF | TGTGCCGCGACCGGGACAAAAGGGGCTGAAGCTTTCTTT | 13 | NA | TRBV6-5 | NA | TRBJ1-1
CASSAGGGEKLFF | TGTGCCAGCAGCGCGGGCGGAGGTGAAAAACTGTTTTTT | 13 | few | TRBV9 | NA | TRBJ1-4
CATSRGGTGGTEAFF | TGTGCCACCAGCAGGGGTGGGACAGGGGGCACTGAAGCTTTCTTT | 15 | NA | TRBV15 | TRBD1 | TRBJ1-1
CASRTIPTGQETQYF | TGTGCCAGCAGGACTATCCCGACGGGTCAAGAGACCCAGTACTTC | 15 | few | TRBV6-5 | NA | TRBJ2-5
CASSPSLAQEDTIYF | TGTGCCAGCTCACCCTCTTTGGCCCAGGAAGACACCATATATTTT | 15 | NA | TRBV18 | NA | TRBJ1-3
CASSLNRGITEAFF | TGTGCCAGCAGCTTGAACAGGGGTATCACTGAAGCTTTCTTT | 14 | NA | TRBV3-1/TRBV3-2 | TRBD1 | TRBJ1-1
CASSSGTLNTEAFF | TGCGCCAGCAGTTCCGGGACACTTAACACTGAAGCTTTCTTT | 14 | NA | TRBV5-1 | NA | TRBJ1-1
CASSLAQGGYSYEQYF | TGTGCCAGCAGCTTGGCTCAGGGAGGCTACTCCTACGAGCAGTACTTC | 16 | once | TRBV5-8 | NA | TRBJ2-7
CASSTTDSLRAFF | TGTGCCAGCAGCACCACGGACAGCTTGAGGGCTTTCTTT | 13 | NA | TRBV5-4 | NA | TRBJ1-1
CAIEQGALAGELFF | TGCGCCATCGAACAGGGGGCACTAGCCGGGGAGCTGTTTTTT | 14 | NA | TRBV4-1 | TRBD1 | TRBJ2-2
CASSLTDGGRSEQFF | TGTGCCAGCAGTTTGACAGACGGGGGGCGTAGTGAGCAGTTCTTC | 15 | NA | TRBV27 | NA | TRBJ2-1
CAISGGRRVEQYF | TGTGCCATCTCGGGGGGGCGAAGAGTCGAGCAGTACTTC | 13 | NA | TRBV2 | TRBD2 | TRBJ2-7
CASSLSSETQYF | TGTGCCAGCAGCTTATCTAGTGAGACGCAGTATTTT | 12 | NA | TRBV9 | NA | TRBJ2-3
CASSATAGEKLFF | TGTGCCAGCAGCGCGACCGCAGGTGAAAAACTGTTTTTT | 13 | NA | TRBV14 | NA | TRBJ1-4
CASSPSSNQPQHF | TGTGCCAGCTCACCAAGCAGCAATCAGCCCCAGCATTTT | 13 | NA | TRBV18 | NA | TRBJ1-5